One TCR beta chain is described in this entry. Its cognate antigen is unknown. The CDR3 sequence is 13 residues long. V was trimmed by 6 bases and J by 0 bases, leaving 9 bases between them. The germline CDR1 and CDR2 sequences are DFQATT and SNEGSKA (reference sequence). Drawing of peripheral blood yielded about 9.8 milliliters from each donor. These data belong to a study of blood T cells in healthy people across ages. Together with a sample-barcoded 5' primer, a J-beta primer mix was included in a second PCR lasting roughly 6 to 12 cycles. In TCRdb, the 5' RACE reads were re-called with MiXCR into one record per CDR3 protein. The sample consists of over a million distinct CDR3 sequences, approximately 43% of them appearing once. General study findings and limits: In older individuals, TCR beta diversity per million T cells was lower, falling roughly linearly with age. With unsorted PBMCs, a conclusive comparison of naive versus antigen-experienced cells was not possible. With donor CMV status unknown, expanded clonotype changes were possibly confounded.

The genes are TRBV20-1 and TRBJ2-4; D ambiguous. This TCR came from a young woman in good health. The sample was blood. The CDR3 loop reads CSALLLAKNIQYF. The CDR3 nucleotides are TGCAGTGCCCTTTTACTAGCCAAAAACATTCAGTACTTC.